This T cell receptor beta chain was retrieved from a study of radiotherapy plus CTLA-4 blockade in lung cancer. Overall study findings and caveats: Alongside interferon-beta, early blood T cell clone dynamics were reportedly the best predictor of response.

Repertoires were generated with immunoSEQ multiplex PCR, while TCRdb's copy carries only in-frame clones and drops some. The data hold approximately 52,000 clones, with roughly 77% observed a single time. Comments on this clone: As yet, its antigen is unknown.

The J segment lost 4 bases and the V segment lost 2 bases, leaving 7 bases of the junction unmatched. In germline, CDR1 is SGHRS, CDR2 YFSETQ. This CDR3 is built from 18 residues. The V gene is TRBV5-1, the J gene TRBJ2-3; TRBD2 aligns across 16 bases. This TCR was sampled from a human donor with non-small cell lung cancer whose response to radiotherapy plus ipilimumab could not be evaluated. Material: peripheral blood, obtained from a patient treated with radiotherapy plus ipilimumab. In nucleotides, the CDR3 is TGCGCCAGCAGCTTCACGGGACTAGCGGGGGGGCCCTCAGATACGCAGTATTTT. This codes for CASSFTGLAGGPSDTQYF.